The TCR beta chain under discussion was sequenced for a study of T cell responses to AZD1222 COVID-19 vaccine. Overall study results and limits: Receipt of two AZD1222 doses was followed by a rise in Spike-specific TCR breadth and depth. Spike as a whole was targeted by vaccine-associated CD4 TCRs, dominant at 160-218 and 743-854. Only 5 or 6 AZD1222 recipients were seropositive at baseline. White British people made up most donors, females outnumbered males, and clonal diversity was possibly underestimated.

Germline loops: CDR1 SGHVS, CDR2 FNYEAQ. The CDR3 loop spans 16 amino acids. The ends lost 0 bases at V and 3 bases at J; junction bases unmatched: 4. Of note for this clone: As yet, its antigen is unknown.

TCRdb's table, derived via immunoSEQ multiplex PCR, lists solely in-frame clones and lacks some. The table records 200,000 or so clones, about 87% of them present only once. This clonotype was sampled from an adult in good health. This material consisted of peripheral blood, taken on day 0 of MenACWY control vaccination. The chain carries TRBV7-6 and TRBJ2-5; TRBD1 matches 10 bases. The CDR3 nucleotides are TGTGCCAGCAGCTTAGCCCCCGGGACAGGGGAAGAGACCCAGTACTTC. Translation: CASSLAPGTGEETQYF.